Shown below are 3 T cell receptor beta chains from a single sample sequenced in a study of blood T cell repertoires in COVID-19. Here immunoSEQ multiplex PCR was the method, and the copy in TCRdb shows in-frame clones only, minus some. The data show some 270,000 clones, more than 85% seen once. Sequencing was done on a sample of peripheral blood. These receptors were taken from a man aged 25-45 years with acute or convalescent COVID-19.

V gene TRBV15 combines with J gene TRBJ2-7, with a possible D match to TRBD2 (6 bases). Germline assignment: CDR1 LNHNV and CDR2 YYDKDF (reference sequence). Trimming removed 0 bases from V and 7 bases from J, with 16 bases in between. The length of the CDR3 is 15 residues. CDR3 sequence (DNA): TGTGCCACCAGCAGAGATCGGTCGACCGCGGGAGAGCAGTACTTC. Translation gives CATSRDRSTAGEQYF.

This sequence joins TRBV19 and TRBJ2-7, with D perhaps TRBD2 (6 bases). The germline CDR1 and CDR2 sequences are LNHDA and SQIVND (reference sequence). The CDR3 runs to 15 residues. Trimming removed 1 base at V and 5 bases at J, with 15 bases between. The CDR3, as DNA: TGTGCCAGTAGTATAGTAAGCGGGTTCATGAACGAGCAGTACTTC. Translation: CASSIVSGFMNEQYF.

The chain couples TRBV6-5 to TRBJ1-5; D uncertain. This CDR3 is 15 amino acids long. V was cut by 5 bases and J by 4 bases, with 15 bases left in between. In germline, CDR1 is MNHEY, CDR2 SVGAGI. In DNA, the CDR3 is TGTGCCAGCAGTCCTTCCGAGGGAGTGAATCAGCCCCAGCATTTT. Translation: CASSPSEGVNQPQHF.